The 27 T cell receptor beta chains below come from one sample, sequenced in a study of cytomegalovirus exposure and HLA in healthy donors. Clones were read by immunoSEQ multiplex PCR, and TCRdb kept only the in-frame ones, dropping some. The profile shows over 150,000 clones, about 88% of them singletons. Specimen: PBMCs. The receptor source for this set is a man between 18 and 35 years old in good health and CMV-seropositive.

This clone was seen a single time. The CDR3 loop is CASTLGGNGANVLTF. CDR3 DNA sequence: TGCGCCAGCACCCTGGGGGGTAATGGGGCCAACGTCCTGACTTTC. The J gene is TRBJ2-6, the V gene TRBV5-1, with D maybe TRBD2 (6 bases). The V end was cut by 6 bases, the J end by 3 bases, with 13 bases between. Germline assignment: CDR1 SGHRS and CDR2 YFSETQ. The CDR3 is 15 residues long.

The chain couples TRBV6-6 to TRBJ2-5; 9 nucleotides align to TRBD1. Germline loops: CDR1 MNHNY, CDR2 SVGAGI (reference sequence). With 6 bases clipped from V and 9 bases from J, the junction kept 8 bases outside the gene matches. CDR3 length: 13 residues. In DNA, the CDR3 is TGTGCCAGCAGCCTTGACAGGGGGGGAGCCCAGTACTTC. This gives the protein CASSLDRGGAQYF.

The V and J genes are TRBV4-3 and TRBJ1-2; possibly TRBD1 for D (5 bases). V lost 1 base to trimming and J lost 3 bases, with 15 bases between them. Germline V gene data show CDR1 as LGHNA and CDR2 as YSLEER. The CDR3 contains 16 residues. The CDR3 sequence: CASSQGGGASYYGYTF. CDR3 nucleotides: TGCGCCAGCAGCCAAGGGGGCGGGGCATCCTACTATGGCTACACCTTC.

The rearrangement links TRBV23-1 to TRBJ2-1; the D gene is possibly TRBD2 (5 bases). TRBV23-1 is an ORF, with its function uncertain. The CDR3 extends over 13 amino acids. The ends were cut back, 7 bases at V and 0 bases at J, with 7 bases in the middle. CDR3 DNA: TGCGCCAGCAAGGCGGGCTCCTACAATGAGCAGTTCTTC. This translates into CASKAGSYNEQFF.

In its sample, this clone was seen once. The junction does not match germline at one end; this may be a read error. The chain couples TRBV30 to TRBJ2-1, with 10 bases matching TRBD2. The CDR3 consists of 13 residues. The germline CDR1 and CDR2 sequences are GTSNPN and SVGIG (reference sequence). CDR3 residues: CAYEREGPNEHFF. The CDR3 DNA reads as TGTGCCTACGAGCGGGAGGGCCCCAATGAGCATTTCTTC. Full variable domain (remainder filled in from reference TRBV30 and TRBJ2-1): SQTIHQWPATLVQPVGSPLSLECTVEGTSNPNLYWYRQAAGRGLQLLFYSVGIGQISSEVPQNLSASRPQDRQFILSSKKLLLSDSGFYLCAYEREGPNEHFFGPGTRLTVL.

The chain has TRBV19 and TRBJ2-2; D is possibly TRBD1 (6 bases). V shed 4 bases and J shed 7 bases, with 16 bases lying between them. The CDR3 is made up of 15 amino acids. Germline V gene data show CDR1 as LNHDA and CDR2 as SQIVND (reference sequence). CDR3 sequence reads: CASSTPGTTNGELFF. The CDR3 nucleotides are TGTGCCAGTAGTACCCCCGGGACAACGAACGGGGAGCTGTTTTTT.

The V gene is TRBV6-4, the J gene TRBJ2-1; possible D gene TRBD2, 5 bases. This CDR3 has 16 amino acids. Germline lookup yields CDR1 MRHNA and CDR2 SNTAGT. Trimming cost V 0 bases and J 0 bases, with 9 bases left between them. The CDR3 nucleotides read TGTGCCAGCAGTGACTCGGGCGGGCACTCCTACAATGAGCAGTTCTTC. Translating it yields CASSDSGGHSYNEQFF.

The J gene is TRBJ2-7, the V gene TRBV7-9, with TRBD2 identical over 10 bases. The germline gives CDR1 SEHNR, CDR2 FQNEAQ (reference sequence). Losses at the gene ends were 5 bases for V and 1 base for J; bases not matched to a gene: 14. CDR3 length equals 18 residues. The DNA of the CDR3 is TGTGCCAGCAGCGTAAGCGCCGCGGGGACTAGCGTATCCTACGAGCAGTACTTC. Amino acids: CASSVSAAGTSVSYEQYF.

The V gene is TRBV9, the J gene TRBJ2-7; TRBD2 aligns across 10 bases. The V gene end was trimmed by 5 bases and the J gene end by 11 bases; junction bases not matched to a gene: 7. Germline V gene sequence: CDR1 SGDLS, CDR2 YYNGEE. The CDR3 is made up of 12 amino acids. The CDR3 spells CASSPSGSWKYF. DNA for the CDR3: TGTGCCAGCAGTCCTAGCGGGAGCTGGAAGTACTTC.

The gene calls are TRBV6-5 and TRBJ1-2; possibly TRBD1 for D (5 bases). Germline V gives CDR1 MNHEY, CDR2 SVGAGI. The germline V and J ends were trimmed by 0 bases and 8 bases, with 13 bases remaining between them. The CDR3 spans 14 residues. The CDR3 region has the DNA TGTGCCAGCAGTTACTCCGGAGGGGTCAGAGGCTACACCTTC. As protein: CASSYSGGVRGYTF.

This chain links TRBV18 with TRBJ1-2; 8 bases are shared with TRBD1. This CDR3 is built from 13 residues. The ends lost 6 bases at V and 2 bases at J; junction bases unmatched: 2. The germline V gene encodes CDR1 KGHSH and CDR2 LQKENI. The CDR3, as DNA: TGTGCCAGCTCGCGACAGGGGAACTATGGCTACACCTTC. It encodes CASSRQGNYGYTF.

The V gene is TRBV6-6, the J gene TRBJ2-2; D not resolved. V lost 5 bases and J 2 bases, leaving 9 bases between the germline ends. CDR3 length equals 14 residues. Germline CDR1 reads MNHNY; CDR2 reads SVGAGI (reference sequence). Written as DNA, the CDR3 is TGTGCCAGCAGTAGCTCTATAAACACCGGGGAGCTGTTTTTT. This encodes CASSSSINTGELFF.

The rearrangement links TRBV7-2 to TRBJ1-2; possibly TRBD1 for D (5 bases). This CDR3 has 15 residues. V lost 5 bases to trimming and J lost 3 bases, with 16 bases between them. From germline, CDR1 is SGHTA and CDR2 FQGNSA. CDR3 sequence (DNA): TGTGCCAGCAGCCGCCGGAGGGGCAGGTACTATGGCTACACCTTC. It is translated as CASSRRRGRYYGYTF.

The V gene is TRBV11-2, the J gene TRBJ1-1; D unresolved. Per germline, CDR1 SGHAT and CDR2 FQNNGV. V dropped 0 bases and J dropped 0 bases, with 5 bases sitting between them. The CDR3 runs 14 residues. The CDR3 nucleotides read TGTGCCAGCAGCTTAGATGAGTTGAACACTGAAGCTTTCTTT. Encoded protein: CASSLDELNTEAFF. The complete variable domain, with remaining parts taken from reference TRBV11-2 and TRBJ1-1, reads EAGVAQSPRYKIIEKRQSVAFWCNPISGHATLYWYQQILGQGPKLLIQFQNNGVVDDSQLPKDRFSAERLKGVDSTLKIQPAKLEDSAVYLCASSLDELNTEAFFGQGTRLTVV.

This chain uses TRBV18 with TRBJ2-7, with 9 bases fitting TRBD1. The V gene's germline CDR1 is KGHSH and CDR2 LQKENI. The CDR3 runs 16 residues. V was pared by 0 bases and J by 6 bases, with 9 bases of the junction left unmatched. The CDR3 DNA is TGTGCCAGCTCACCACCCGGGACAGGGAGCCTTTCCGAGCAGTACTTC. Encoded protein: CASSPPGTGSLSEQYF.

The chain has TRBV7-2 and TRBJ1-2; TRBD1 might be the D (5 bases). This CDR3 contains 15 residues. Germline V gene lookup returns CDR1 SGHTA and CDR2 FQGNSA. The ends were cut back, 7 bases at V and 3 bases at J, with 18 bases in the middle. In DNA form, the CDR3 reads TGTGCCAGCACCCGGGGGGGGACGAGTGACTATGGCTACACCTTC. Its protein is CASTRGGTSDYGYTF.

A single count supports this clone. The rearrangement links TRBV7-2 to TRBJ2-3; 9 bases align to TRBD2. The V gene end was trimmed by 3 bases and the J gene end by 6 bases; junction bases not matched to a gene: 7. In germline, CDR1 is SGHTA, CDR2 FQGNSA. The CDR3 runs to 15 residues. The CDR3 DNA sequence: TGTGCCAGCAGCTTTGGCGGGAGGGCCGGCGATACGCAGTATTTT. Its translation is CASSFGGRAGDTQYF.

This rearrangement joins TRBV29-1 to TRBJ2-4, with 16 bases identical to TRBD2. With V trimmed by 7 bases and J by 0 bases, 6 bases remained unmatched. Germline CDR1 SQVTM, CDR2 ANQGSEA. The CDR3 has 17 amino acids. The CDR3 nucleotides read TGCAGCGCCCTGGGACTAGCGGGAGGGGAAGCCAAAAACATTCAGTACTTC. It codes for CSALGLAGGEAKNIQYF.

This clone was picked up a small number of times. The CDR3, as DNA: TGTGCCAGCAGCGCCAGACTAGCGGGATTATACGAGCAGTACTTC. Translation: CASSARLAGLYEQYF. The J gene is TRBJ2-7, the V gene TRBV5-4; 11 bases align to TRBD2. Germline V gene data show CDR1 as SGHNT and CDR2 as YYREEE (reference sequence). The CDR3 covers 15 residues. V lost 4 bases to trimming and J lost 4 bases; unmatched junction nucleotides: 7.

The chain recombines TRBV11-2 with TRBJ1-1; 8 nucleotides line up with TRBD1. The germline gives CDR1 SGHAT, CDR2 FQNNGV. After removal of 1 base from V and 0 bases from J, the junction contained 13 bases not matched to a gene. The CDR3 contains 19 residues. The CDR3 coding sequence is TGTGCCAGCAGCTTAGTAGCCCTGACAGGGGATCGCATGAACACTGAAGCTTTCTTT. Translated: CASSLVALTGDRMNTEAFF.

The chain links TRBV23-1 to TRBJ2-6; perhaps TRBD1 as D (7 bases). TRBV23-1 is marked as an open reading frame, function uncertain. V gave up 3 bases and J gave up 2 bases, with 17 bases separating them. This CDR3 comprises 18 residues. CDR3 region: CASSQPTRGAPGANVLTF. As DNA, the CDR3 is TGCGCCAGCAGTCAGCCGACCAGGGGGGCCCCTGGGGCCAACGTCCTGACTTTC.

The CDR3 protein is CASSEGETNYGYTF. CDR3 DNA: TGTGCCAGCAGTGAAGGGGAAACCAACTATGGCTACACCTTC. V usage is TRBV6-4 and J usage is TRBJ1-2; perhaps TRBD1 as D (5 bases). V lost 3 bases to trimming and J lost 2 bases, with 10 bases between them. The CDR3 runs to 14 residues. CDR1 and CDR2 (germline): MRHNA, SNTAGT.

The rearrangement joins TRBV30 to TRBJ1-5; D gene ambiguous. CDR3 length equals 13 residues. The V gene's germline CDR1 is GTSNPN and CDR2 SVGIG (reference sequence). Between the trimmed V and J ends, which lost 2 bases and 8 bases, there was a span of 13 bases. As DNA, the CDR3 is TGTGCCTGGAGTCCTGGAGGCGCGGAGCCCCAGCATTTT. It is translated as CAWSPGGAEPQHF.

The chain uses TRBV25-1 and TRBJ2-7; D gene uncertain. The CDR3 sequence is 15 residues long. Between the trimmed V and J ends, which lost 3 bases and 1 base, there was a span of 13 bases. CDR1 MGHDK and CDR2 SYGVNS come from the germline V gene. The CDR3 region is CASSDLEIDSYEQYF. CDR3 sequence (DNA): TGTGCCAGCAGTGACCTCGAGATAGATTCCTACGAGCAGTACTTC.

V usage is TRBV6-6 and J usage is TRBJ2-7; 10 bases are a match to TRBD2. V lost 7 bases, J lost 4 bases, and 7 bases stayed unmatched. Germline CDR1 and CDR2: MNHNY and SVGAGI (reference sequence). The length of the CDR3 is 14 residues. The CDR3 sequence: CASIQAGGAYEQYF. The CDR3 DNA is TGTGCCAGCATCCAAGCGGGAGGGGCATACGAGCAGTACTTC.

The V and J genes are TRBV18 and TRBJ1-4, with 9 positions matching TRBD1. V dropped 3 bases and J dropped 5; count of bases not matched to a gene: 4. Germline loops: CDR1 KGHSH, CDR2 LQKENI. The CDR3 runs 15 residues. The CDR3 region is CASSPGTGRNEKLFF. The CDR3 DNA sequence: TGTGCCAGCTCACCCGGGACAGGGAGAAATGAAAAACTGTTTTTT.

J is TRBJ2-6 and V is TRBV7-2, with D possibly being TRBD1 (6 bases). The CDR3 runs 17 residues. Trimming pared 1 base from V and 0 bases from J, leaving 10 bases between. Germline CDR1 is SGHTA and CDR2 is FQGNSA. This chain's CDR3 is CASSLDRAVSGANVLTF. The CDR3 DNA reads TGTGCCAGCAGCTTAGACAGGGCCGTCTCTGGGGCCAACGTCCTGACTTTC. The whole variable domain, remainder taken from reference TRBV7-2 and TRBJ2-6, is GAGVSQSPSNKVTEKGKDVELRCDPISGHTALYWYRQSLGQGLEFLIYFQGNSAPDKSGLPSDRFSAERTGGSVSTLTIQRTQQEDSAVYLCASSLDRAVSGANVLTFGAGSRLTVL.